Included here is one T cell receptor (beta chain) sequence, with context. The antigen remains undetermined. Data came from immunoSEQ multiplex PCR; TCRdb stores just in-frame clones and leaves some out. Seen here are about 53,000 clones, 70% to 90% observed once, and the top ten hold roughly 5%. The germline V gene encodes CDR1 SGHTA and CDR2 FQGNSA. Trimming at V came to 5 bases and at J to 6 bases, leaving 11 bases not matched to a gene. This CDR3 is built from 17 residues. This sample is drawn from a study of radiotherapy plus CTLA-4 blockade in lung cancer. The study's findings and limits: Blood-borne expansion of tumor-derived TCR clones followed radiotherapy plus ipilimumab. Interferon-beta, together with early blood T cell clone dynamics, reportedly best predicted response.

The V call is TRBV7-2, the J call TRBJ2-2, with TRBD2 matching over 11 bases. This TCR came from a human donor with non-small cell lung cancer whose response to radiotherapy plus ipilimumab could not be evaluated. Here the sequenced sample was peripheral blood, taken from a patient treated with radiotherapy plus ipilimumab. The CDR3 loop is CASSQNSVLAGAGELFF. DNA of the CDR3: TGTGCCAGCAGCCAAAACTCGGTACTAGCGGGAGCCGGGGAGCTGTTTTTT.